Detailed here is one T cell receptor beta chain. Its recognized antigen is unknown. No per-base quality is available; no much larger clone lies one base away. The CDR3 contains 16 residues, cysteine and phenylalanine counted. Just the 48-base CDR3 DNA is kept, in frame starting at base 1. Deletion took 5 bases off V and 0 bases off J, with a span of 14 bases between the germline ends. As encoded in the germline V gene (reference sequence), CDR1 is MNHNY while CDR2 is SVGAGI. This entry belongs to a study of CD8+ T cells in alopecia areata (dated 2018 in TCRdb). For the study in its entirety: High-throughput TCRbeta sequencing was used to examine T cell clonal expansion in alopecia areata in both the C3H/HeJ mouse model and human patients. RNA was extracted with the PAXgene miRNA kit for fixed scalp, the miRNeasy kit for PBMCs, and the RNeasy kit for mouse skin. immunoSEQ multiplex PCR using 35 Vbeta forward primers and 13 Jbeta reverse primers was used to amplify TCRbeta CDR3 regions. Scalp tissue and sorted CD4+ and CD8+ peripheral blood T cells from patchy and totalis/universalis alopecia areata patients and from healthy controls were covered by human TCRbeta sequencing. Clonality in the scalp was compared among normal scalp (n=4), patchy alopecia areata scalp (n=8), and alopecia totalis/universalis scalp (n=8). Beyond this particular receptor, the publication reports: Lesional scalp, especially in alopecia totalis/universalis, showed higher clonality and more expanded CD8+ clones than normal scalp, suggesting antigenic drive. Unlike mouse skin, where gammadelta T cells dominate, normal human skin contains resident alphabeta T cells that get sequenced too, which complicates analysis of the scalp TCR repertoire. Shared TCR sequences between patients were less evident than in mice, which may be partly attributable to HLA diversity in the patient population.

The library was prepared using the immunoSEQ multiplex PCR assay. To provide template for TCR sequencing, every sample had RNA extracted and reverse transcribed into cDNA. SuperScript III was used for first-strand cDNA synthesis, primed with a 2:1 mix of oligo-dT and random hexamers. A synthetic immune receptor repertoire was used to measure amplification bias, and any remaining bias was corrected computationally. The study's processing was this. Raw reads were preprocessed for error removal, and CDR3 was defined according to IMGT conventions as running from the conserved cysteine to phenylalanine. Clonality was computed by normalizing Shannon entropy by log2 of the number of productive unique TCRs and subtracting the result from 1. Whether each scalp clone was CD4 or CD8 was inferred by checking scalp TCRbeta sequences against the CD4 and CD8 repertoires from sorted blood. Sourced from immuneACCESS, this table was stored by TCRdb with only in-frame sequences that have V and J called. A share of the clones is absent; for the studies checked, an unresolved V gene accounts for under half, and the remainder has no known explanation. V, J and clone size are taken as reported in that table, and D and trimming were inferred from the DNA itself. The sample table lists 89,000 or so clones, around 54% of them with a count of one. Jointly, the top ten make up 5.5% to 6.5% of the sample.

From alopecia areata patients, peripheral blood was collected along with lesional scalp punch biopsies. PBMCs were separated by density centrifugation and stained for CD3, CD4 and CD8, after which CD4+ and CD8+ T cells were sorted on a FACSAria. Untreated alopecia areata patients were recruited as part of a multicenter biomarker study. Blood CD8+ T cells from about five biomarker-study patients were further sorted into NKG2D-low and NKG2D-high fractions. The V and J genes are TRBV6-6 and TRBJ2-1; the D segment could be TRBD2, given 6 matching bases. The TCR was taken from a human donor with alopecia areata. The specimen was NKG2D-high CD8+ T cells sorted from blood. In light of the paper, this sample's cell subset or site label describes: sorted CD8+ NKG2D-high blood T cells. The sequence in DNA is TGTGCCAGCAGTGGCGAGCGGGCCCCCTCCTACAATGAGCAGTTCTTC. Its protein reads: CASSGERAPSYNEQFF.